The clone carrying this T cell receptor beta chain was recorded a few times. Germline lookup yields CDR1 SGHRS and CDR2 YFSETQ. There are 15 residues in the CDR3. Trimming took 4 bases from V and 8 from J; bases not matched to a gene: 10. These data belong to a study of blood T cell repertoires in COVID-19. For the study at large: From T cells, B-cell-depleted T cells, or PBMCs came the material, which was cDNA or gDNA.

Original processing methods: Reference gene primer amplification in the assay estimated nucleated cell counts. Assay: immunoSEQ multiplex PCR; the TCRdb copy retains only in-frame clones and omits some. V, J and clone size are taken as reported in that table, and D and trimming were inferred from the DNA itself. The data contain more than 95,000 clones, approximately 90% of them singletons. What was sequenced was peripheral blood. The V gene is TRBV5-1, the J gene TRBJ2-1; 9 bases are a match to TRBD1. This sequence was found in a human donor in a cohort sampled during active COVID-19. This CDR3 reads CASSVRDREVDEQFF. CDR3 DNA: TGCGCCAGCAGCGTCCGGGACAGGGAGGTGGATGAGCAGTTCTTC.